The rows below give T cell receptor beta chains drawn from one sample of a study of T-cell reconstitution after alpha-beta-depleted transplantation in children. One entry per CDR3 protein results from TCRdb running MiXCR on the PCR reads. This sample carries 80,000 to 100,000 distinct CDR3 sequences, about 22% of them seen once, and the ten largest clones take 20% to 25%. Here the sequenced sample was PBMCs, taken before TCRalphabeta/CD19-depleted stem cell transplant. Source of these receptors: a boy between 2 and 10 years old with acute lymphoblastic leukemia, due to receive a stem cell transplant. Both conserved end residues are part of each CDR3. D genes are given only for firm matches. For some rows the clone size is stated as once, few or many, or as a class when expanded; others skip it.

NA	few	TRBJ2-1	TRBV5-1	CASSLVSTSYNEQFF	TGCGCCAGCAGCTTGGTTAGTACCTCCTACAATGAGCAGTTCTTC
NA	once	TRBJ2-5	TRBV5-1	CASSMFPGETQYF	TGCGCCAGCAGTATGTTCCCGGGGGAGACCCAGTACTTC
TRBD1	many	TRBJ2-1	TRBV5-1	CASSLGPDRGSNEQFF	TGCGCCAGCAGCTTGGGGCCTGACAGGGGCTCCAATGAGCAGTTCTTC
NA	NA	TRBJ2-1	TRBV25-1	CASNLGREQFF	TGTGCCAGCAACCTGGGTCGTGAGCAGTTCTTC
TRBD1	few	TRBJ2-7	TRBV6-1	CASSEGQGADEQYF	TGTGCCAGCAGTGAGGGACAGGGGGCTGACGAGCAGTACTTC
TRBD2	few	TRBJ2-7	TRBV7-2	CASSNSGSYEQYF	TGTGCCAGCAGCAATAGCGGGAGCTACGAGCAGTACTTC
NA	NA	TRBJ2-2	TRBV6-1	CASKSRSTGELFF	TGTGCCAGCAAATCGAGATCCACCGGGGAGCTGTTTTTT
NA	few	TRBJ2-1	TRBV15	CATSRDPEVNEQFF	TGTGCCACCAGCAGAGATCCGGAAGTGAATGAGCAGTTCTTC
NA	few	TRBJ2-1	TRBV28	CASSLEDGSSEQFF	TGTGCCAGCAGTCTGGAGGACGGGTCATCTGAGCAGTTCTTC
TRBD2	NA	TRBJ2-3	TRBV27	CASRRTSGGAPDTQYF	TGTGCCAGCAGACGAACTAGCGGAGGGGCCCCAGATACGCAGTATTTT
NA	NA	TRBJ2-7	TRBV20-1	CSARDTPGSRDEQYF	TGCAGTGCTAGAGATACCCCAGGGAGTCGGGACGAGCAGTACTTC
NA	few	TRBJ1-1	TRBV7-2	CASSLTRANTEAFF	TGTGCCAGCAGCTTAACCAGGGCGAACACTGAAGCTTTCTTT
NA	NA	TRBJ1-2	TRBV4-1	CASSQGDRPGVGYTF	TGCGCCAGCAGCCAAGGGGATCGGCCAGGGGTCGGCTACACCTTC
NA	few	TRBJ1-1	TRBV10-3	CAISESTEAFF	TGTGCCATCAGTGAGTCGACTGAAGCTTTCTTT
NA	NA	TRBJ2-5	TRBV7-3	CASSQASRETQYF	TGTGCCAGCAGCCAAGCGTCGAGAGAGACCCAGTACTTC
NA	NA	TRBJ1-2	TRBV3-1	CASSPLEASYGYTF	TGTGCCAGCAGCCCCCTCGAGGCCAGCTATGGCTACACCTTC
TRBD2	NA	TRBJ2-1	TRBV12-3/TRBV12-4	CASSLTSGGAREQFF	TGTGCCAGCAGCTTGACTAGCGGAGGGGCGAGGGAGCAGTTCTTC
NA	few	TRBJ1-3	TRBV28	CASRRGAGNTIYF	TGTGCCAGCAGACGGGGAGCCGGAAACACCATATATTTT
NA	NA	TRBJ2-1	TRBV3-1	CASSQFVSGGSLDEQFF	TGTGCCAGCAGCCAATTTGTCAGCGGAGGGTCTCTTGATGAGCAGTTCTTC
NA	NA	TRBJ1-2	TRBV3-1	CASSQVPGLYGYTF	TGTGCCAGCAGCCAAGTTCCAGGACTCTATGGCTACACCTTC
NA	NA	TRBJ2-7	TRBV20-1	CSAFNLGGKREQYF	TGCAGTGCCTTTAATCTAGGGGGGAAGCGGGAGCAGTACTTC
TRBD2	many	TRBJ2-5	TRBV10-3	CAISESVAGVRETQYF	TGTGCCATCAGTGAGTCGGTTGCGGGAGTAAGGGAGACCCAGTACTTC
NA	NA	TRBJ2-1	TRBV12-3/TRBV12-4	CASSGQSSYNEQFF	TGTGCCAGCAGTGGACAGAGCTCCTACAATGAGCAGTTCTTC
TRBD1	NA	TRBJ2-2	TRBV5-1	CASSLQGANTGELFF	TGCGCCAGCAGCTTACAGGGGGCGAACACCGGGGAGCTGTTTTTT
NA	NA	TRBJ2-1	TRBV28	CASSLISAPYNEQFF	TGTGCCAGCAGTTTAATTAGCGCGCCCTACAATGAGCAGTTCTTC
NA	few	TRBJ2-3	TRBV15	CATSKTGGLTDTQYF	TGTGCCACCAGCAAGACGGGCGGGCTCACAGATACGCAGTATTTT
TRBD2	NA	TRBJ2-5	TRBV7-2	CASSSTERDPPETQYF	TGTGCCAGCAGCTCTACGGAGCGGGATCCCCCAGAGACCCAGTACTTC
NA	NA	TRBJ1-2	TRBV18	CASSPTVDYGYTF	TGTGCCAGCTCACCAACAGTAGACTATGGCTACACCTTC
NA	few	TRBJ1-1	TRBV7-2	CASVPQGLRMNTEAFF	TGTGCCAGCGTGCCACAGGGACTTAGGATGAACACTGAAGCTTTCTTT
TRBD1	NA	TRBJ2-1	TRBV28	CASTDISGGNEQFF	TGTGCCAGCACCGATATCTCAGGGGGCAATGAGCAGTTCTTC
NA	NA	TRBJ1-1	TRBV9	CASSVGLANTEAFF	TGTGCCAGCAGCGTAGGGTTGGCGAACACTGAAGCTTTCTTT
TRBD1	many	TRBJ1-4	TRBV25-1	CASSEPRTGLDEKLFF	TGTGCCAGCAGTGAGCCAAGGACAGGGCTGGATGAAAAACTGTTTTTT